The rows below give T cell receptor beta chains drawn from one sample of a study of regulatory T cells in long-lasting Graves disease. In TCRdb, the multiplex PCR reads were re-called with MiXCR into one record per CDR3 protein. This table has hundreds of thousands of distinct CDR3 sequences, around 12% appearing once. These sequences were also reported in another study, on T cells in Graves' hyperthyroidism and ophthalmopathy.

The sequencing here drew on peripheral blood mononuclear cells (PBMCs), taken at new diagnosis, from a patient treated with antithyroid drugs. The receptors derive from a woman aged 25 to 45 with Graves disease. Each CDR3 is given with its conserved first and last residue. A D gene is named only where the DNA matches it firmly. The size field is filled for only some rows; it gives once, few, many or a size class.

CASSWQVGNRFNSPLHF	TGTGCCAGCAGCTGGCAGGTCGGGAACAGATTTAATTCACCCCTCCACTTT	NA	TRBV6-1	TRBJ1-6	17	NA
CASSFRRQGYNEQFF	TGTGCCAGCAGCTTTCGAAGGCAGGGATACAATGAGCAGTTCTTC	many	TRBV11-1	TRBJ2-1	15	NA
CASTTQWGAMGAFF	TGTGCCAGCACCACACAATGGGGGGCCATGGGGGCTTTCTTT	many	TRBV2	TRBJ1-1	14	NA
CSANSPQGALTEAFF	TGCAGTGCAAACAGTCCCCAGGGAGCTCTAACTGAAGCTTTCTTT	many	TRBV20-1	TRBJ1-1	15	NA
CASSLAPGGTDTQYF	TGTGCCAGCAGCTTAGCCCCGGGAGGCACAGATACGCAGTATTTT	many	TRBV11-1	TRBJ2-3	15	NA
CASSLWVSETQYF	TGTGCCAGCAGCTTATGGGTATCGGAGACCCAGTACTTC	many	TRBV11-2	TRBJ2-5	13	NA
CASSLWDLNTGELFF	TGTGCCAGCAGCTTATGGGACTTGAACACCGGGGAGCTGTTTTTT	few	TRBV7-2	TRBJ2-2	15	NA
CASSPHRAGLAGGTSSNEQFF	TGTGCCAGCAGCCCCCATCGAGCCGGACTAGCGGGAGGCACCTCCAGCAATGAGCAGTTCTTC	many	TRBV7-8	TRBJ2-1	21	TRBD2
CASSEDPEETQYF	TGTGCCAGCAGTGAGGATCCGGAAGAGACCCAGTACTTC	once	TRBV2	TRBJ2-5	13	NA
CSARLAGNIQYF	TGCAGCGCCCGACTAGCGGGAAACATTCAGTACTTC	many	TRBV29-1	TRBJ2-4	12	TRBD2
CASSLEGPRLAQHF	TGTGCCAGCAGTTTAGAGGGGCCTAGGTTGGCCCAGCATTTT	few	TRBV12-3/TRBV12-4	TRBJ1-5	14	NA
CASSSGLAVHNEQFF	TGTGCCAGCAGTTCGGGACTTGCCGTTCACAATGAGCAGTTCTTC	NA	TRBV27	TRBJ2-1	15	NA
CASSIFSGGSGQPQHF	TGTGCCAGTAGTATTTTCTCCGGGGGAAGCGGGCAGCCCCAGCATTTT	many	TRBV19	TRBJ1-5	16	NA
CSAHDPGQGGSEQYF	TGCAGTGCTCACGACCCGGGGCAGGGTGGTAGCGAGCAGTACTTC	NA	TRBV20-1	TRBJ2-7	15	NA
CSVAGSVWHEQYF	TGCAGCGTAGCCGGGAGCGTTTGGCACGAGCAGTACTTC	NA	TRBV29-1	TRBJ2-7	13	NA
CASSATGGLPYEQYF	TGTGCCAGCAGCGCCACAGGGGGGCTTCCCTACGAGCAGTACTTC	many	TRBV12-3/TRBV12-4	TRBJ2-7	15	TRBD1
CASTNGLYNSSPLHF	TGTGCCAGTACCAACGGCCTCTACAACAGTTCACCCCTCCACTTT	NA	TRBV19	TRBJ1-6	15	NA
CASRGIAGDLADTQYF	TGTGCCAGCAGGGGAATAGCGGGAGATCTCGCAGATACGCAGTATTTT	many	TRBV6-1	TRBJ2-3	16	TRBD2
CASKENRRSYNEQFF	TGTGCCAGCAAGGAGAACCGGCGCTCCTACAATGAGCAGTTCTTC	many	TRBV2	TRBJ2-1	15	NA
CASSPRGGENTEAFF	TGTGCCAGCTCACCACGGGGAGGGGAGAACACTGAAGCTTTCTTT	many	TRBV18	TRBJ1-1	15	NA
CASSSSGGREKLFF	TGCGCCAGCAGCTCTTCAGGGGGCAGGGAAAAACTGTTTTTT	NA	TRBV5-1	TRBJ1-4	14	TRBD1
CASSPTPQGVGAFF	TGTGCCAGCAGCCCCACTCCACAGGGTGTAGGAGCTTTCTTT	many	TRBV9	TRBJ1-1	14	NA
CASGLARGTGSGRVKNEQFF	TGTGCTAGTGGTTTGGCAAGGGGTACGGGAAGCGGGAGAGTGAAGAATGAGCAGTTCTTC	many	TRBV12-5	TRBJ2-1	20	TRBD2
CATLRYGTGGTEAFF	TGTGCCACCCTACGGTACGGGACAGGGGGCACTGAAGCTTTCTTT	many	TRBV6-2/TRBV6-3	TRBJ1-1	15	TRBD1
CASSYNTLNEQFF	TGTGCCAGCAGTTATAATACTCTGAATGAGCAGTTCTTC	once	TRBV6-2/TRBV6-3	TRBJ2-1	13	NA
CATLPEGTGGSNEQYF	TGTGCCACTCTTCCGGAGGGTACAGGGGGCTCGAACGAGCAGTACTTC	many	TRBV28	TRBJ2-7	16	TRBD1
CASSDLLSQETQYF	TGTGCCAGCAGTGATCTTCTAAGCCAAGAGACCCAGTACTTC	NA	TRBV25-1	TRBJ2-5	14	NA
CASSLSGSEYQETQYF	TGCGCCAGCAGCTTAAGCGGGAGCGAATACCAAGAGACCCAGTACTTC	many	TRBV5-1	TRBJ2-5	16	TRBD2
CSAYGGGLGLNEQFF	TGCAGTGCTTACGGTGGGGGGTTAGGTTTGAATGAGCAGTTCTTC	NA	TRBV20-1	TRBJ2-1	15	NA
CATSDLYFTDTQYF	TGTGCCACCAGTGATCTCTATTTCACAGATACGCAGTATTTT	many	TRBV24-1	TRBJ2-3	14	NA
CASSQVNYKGRQPQHF	TGCGCCAGCAGCCAAGTAAATTATAAGGGTCGACAGCCCCAGCATTTT	NA	TRBV4-3	TRBJ1-5	16	NA
CASKQGWRDSSGSGRYEQYF	TGTGCCAGCAAACAGGGTTGGAGGGATTCTAGCGGGAGTGGCCGCTACGAGCAGTACTTC	many	TRBV6-1	TRBJ2-7	20	TRBD2
CASVKGQGNYGYTF	TGTGCCAGCGTCAAAGGACAGGGGAACTATGGCTACACCTTC	many	TRBV7-9	TRBJ1-2	14	TRBD1
CSARTGGAYTEAFF	TGCAGCGCCCGAACAGGGGGCGCGTACACTGAAGCTTTCTTT	NA	TRBV29-1	TRBJ1-1	14	TRBD1
CASSQDLGGQEQYF	TGTGCCAGCAGCCAAGATCTTGGGGGGCAAGAGCAGTACTTC	few	TRBV3-1	TRBJ2-7	14	NA
CASGGTDRGISGYTF	TGTGCCAGCGGCGGGACGGACAGGGGGATCAGTGGCTACACCTTC	few	TRBV2	TRBJ1-2	15	TRBD1
CASSLDSEHQPQHF	TGTGCCAGCAGCTTAGACTCAGAACACCAGCCCCAGCATTTT	NA	TRBV7-9	TRBJ1-5	14	NA
CSARDSGKAFF	TGCAGTGCTAGAGATTCAGGGAAAGCTTTCTTT	NA	TRBV20-1	TRBJ1-1	11	NA
CASSLNRPLGRTSSLDYGYTF	TGCGCCAGCAGCTTGAATCGGCCACTGGGACGGACTTCTTCCTTGGACTATGGCTACACCTTC	many	TRBV5-5	TRBJ1-2	21	NA
CASSYTSSAHEQFF	TGTGCCAGCAGCTACACTAGCAGTGCTCATGAGCAGTTCTTC	few	TRBV7-9	TRBJ2-1	14	NA
CASSQAGLASYEQYF	TGTGCCAGCAGCCAGGCGGGACTGGCCTCCTACGAGCAGTACTTC	many	TRBV3-1	TRBJ2-7	15	NA
CASSGVGGAREQYF	TGTGCCAGCAGTGGGGTCGGAGGGGCTAGGGAGCAGTACTTC	many	TRBV6-1	TRBJ2-7	14	NA
CATSSDRAGTWETQYF	TGTGCCACCAGCAGTGATCGGGCAGGGACATGGGAGACCCAGTACTTC	NA	TRBV15	TRBJ2-5	16	NA
CASSPPGTNQPQHF	TGTGCCAGCAGCCCCCCAGGTACCAATCAGCCCCAGCATTTT	many	TRBV6-1	TRBJ1-5	14	NA
CASRFSGANVLTF	TGTGCCAGCAGGTTTTCTGGGGCCAACGTCCTGACTTTC	many	TRBV19	TRBJ2-6	13	NA
CASSIDRDEQPQHF	TGTGCCAGTAGTATCGACAGGGATGAGCAGCCCCAGCATTTT	NA	TRBV19	TRBJ1-5	14	TRBD1
CASSPRRETRGYSNQPQHF	TGTGCCAGCAGTCCTAGAAGAGAAACCCGGGGGTATAGCAATCAGCCCCAGCATTTT	many	TRBV28	TRBJ1-5	19	NA
CASSPLSGTGAVDTQYF	TGTGCCAGCAGCCCTCTCTCAGGAACAGGGGCGGTGGATACGCAGTATTTT	once	TRBV7-9	TRBJ2-3	17	TRBD1
CASSLTGTGFNNEQFF	TGTGCCAGCAGCTTAACGGGGACAGGCTTTAACAATGAGCAGTTCTTC	NA	TRBV7-3	TRBJ2-1	16	TRBD1
CASSVVTGIGTEAFF	TGTGCCAGCAGCGTAGTCACAGGAATAGGGACTGAAGCTTTCTTT	NA	TRBV9	TRBJ1-1	15	NA
CATRGRQGNQPQHF	TGTGCCACAAGGGGTCGACAGGGCAATCAGCCCCAGCATTTT	NA	TRBV28	TRBJ1-5	14	NA
CASSSRVRAEGYTF	TGTGCCAGCAGTTCCCGGGTTAGGGCGGAAGGCTACACCTTC	NA	TRBV27	TRBJ1-2	14	NA
CSARDFGSFTDTQYF	TGCAGTGCTAGAGATTTCGGGTCCTTCACAGATACGCAGTATTTT	many	TRBV20-1	TRBJ2-3	15	NA
CASSPVTGSLEETQYF	TGTGCCAGCTCACCAGTAACAGGGAGCCTTGAAGAGACCCAGTACTTC	many	TRBV18	TRBJ2-5	16	NA
CASSYSARVDHEQFF	TGTGCCAGCAGTTACTCCGCCCGGGTGGACCATGAGCAGTTCTTC	few	TRBV6-5	TRBJ2-1	15	NA
CAWKAEKLFF	TGTGCCTGGAAGGCTGAAAAACTGTTTTTT	many	TRBV30	TRBJ1-4	10	NA
CASSFFDLNTEAFF	TGCGCCAGCAGCTTTTTTGATTTGAACACTGAAGCTTTCTTT	NA	TRBV5-1	TRBJ1-1	14	NA
CASGYHLLAGGLAGELFF	TGTGCCAGTGGCTATCACCTCCTAGCGGGAGGGCTCGCCGGGGAGCTGTTTTTT	many	TRBV19	TRBJ2-2	18	TRBD2